The clone carrying this TCR beta chain occurred once. The antigen remains undetermined. The PCR had 60 Vbeta and 13 Jbeta primers. Per the study methods: The count from a later analysis was 65 million to 90 million unique TCR beta chains, some 9.9 million of them shared. Profiled with immunoSEQ multiplex PCR; TCRdb holds only in-frame clones, not every one. That table is the source of V, J and clone size, and D and trimming were worked out from the DNA. The sample yields under 200,000 clones, approximately 71% seen once. These data belong to a study of cytomegalovirus exposure and HLA in healthy donors. The study, taken as a whole, reports: In a later analysis, common viral pathogens appeared linked to several of the most significant clusters.

CDR3 length: 14 residues. The trim removed 4 bases at V and 6 bases at J, leaving 5 bases unmatched. In germline, CDR1 is MNHNS, CDR2 SASEGT. The source is a male donor in good health and CMV-seronegative. The genes are TRBV6-1 and TRBJ2-2; 7 bases map to TRBD1. Sequenced material: PBMCs. The DNA for the CDR3 is TGTGCCAGCAGTGTCTACAGGGGAGCCGGGGAGCTGTTTTTT. It encodes CASSVYRGAGELFF.